The present T cell receptor beta chain was sequenced within a study of shared clonotypes between healthy human individuals. Broader study findings: Limited genetic and exposure-history diversity came from having few donors.

For this clone: Its specificity is unknown.

Naive CD8 populations comprised CD45RO-negative cells positively selected for CCR7, excluding terminally differentiated effector memory CD45RA+ cells. The repertoire was sequenced with immunoSEQ multiplex PCR; TCRdb's copy has only in-frame clones and lacks some. The table lists about 800,000 clones, roughly 96% of them singletons. Trimming pared 0 bases from V and 3 bases from J, leaving 12 bases between. Germline V gives CDR1 MGHRA, CDR2 YSYEKL. CDR3 length equals 15 residues. The sample taken for sequencing was naive CD8+ T cells sorted from blood. The receptor was isolated from a man aged 25 to 45 in good health. This sequence joins TRBV4-1 and TRBJ2-7; D gene uncertain. The CDR3 sequence is CASSQDLQTSYEQYF. CDR3 DNA: TGCGCCAGCAGCCAAGATCTCCAGACAAGCTACGAGCAGTACTTC.